The 30 T cell receptor beta chains below were found in one sample sequenced in a study of a mutant IDH1 vaccine in newly diagnosed glioma. Libraries were prepared by immunoSEQ multiplex PCR; TCRdb keeps only in-frame clonotypes and omits some of them. The table records roughly 72,000 clones, roughly nine tenths of them present only once. Time point given: week 5, during vaccination. Vaccinated patients received 300 ug of mutant IDH1 20-mer peptide per dose, with topical imiquimod. Their antigen targets remain unknown. The sequencing used PBMCs, collected from a glioma patient whose treatment included an IDH1 peptide vaccine. These receptors were obtained from a woman aged 45-59 years with glioma.

The chain joins TRBV2 to TRBJ1-3; no clear D gene. The CDR3 runs to 14 residues. Germline loops: CDR1 SNHLY, CDR2 FYNNEI. Trimming left V 10 bases short and J 0 bases short, with 13 bases between. CDR3 sequence: CATLETISGNTIYF. As DNA, the CDR3 is TGTGCCACCCTAGAGACAATCTCTGGAAACACCATATATTTT.

The rearrangement joins TRBV28 to TRBJ2-1; TRBD2 aligns across 9 bases. J gave up 7 bases and V 6 bases, and 10 bases lay outside the gene matches. The CDR3 totals 15 residues. Germline V lookup: CDR1 MDHEN, CDR2 SYDVKM. The CDR3 sequence: CASRSLREGRNEQFF. In DNA form, the CDR3 reads TGTGCCAGCAGGTCCCTGCGGGAGGGCCGTAATGAGCAGTTCTTC. The full variable domain, in which reference TRBV28 and TRBJ2-1 provide the parts outside the CDR3, is DVKVTQSSRYLVKRTGEKVFLECVQDMDHENMFWYRQDPGLGLRLIYFSYDVKMKEKGDIPEGYSVSREKKERFSLILESASTNQTSMYLCASRSLREGRNEQFFGPGTRLTVL.

The V and J genes are TRBV11-2 and TRBJ2-3; 8 nucleotides align to TRBD1. CDR1 SGHAT and CDR2 FQNNGV come from the germline V gene. V lost 0 bases to trimming and J lost 12 bases; unmatched junction nucleotides: 17. This CDR3 contains 17 residues. Here the CDR3 reads CASSLDRRAGGLQEQYF. The CDR3 DNA follows: TGTGCCAGCAGCTTAGATAGGAGAGCAGGGGGCCTGCAAGAACAGTATTTT.

This clone was observed a single time. The rearrangement uses TRBV4-1 and TRBJ2-1; tentative D call: TRBD2 (5 bases). The germline V gene encodes CDR1 MGHRA and CDR2 YSYEKL. The length of the CDR3 is 13 residues. Trimming cost V 0 bases and J 12 bases, with 12 bases left between them. The CDR3 bases are TGCGCCAGCAGCCAAGATCGCGGGCTCGGGCAGTTCTTC. It specifies CASSQDRGLGQFF.

Only a few counts were recorded for this clone. This chain joins TRBV19 and TRBJ1-5; tentative D call: TRBD1 (5 bases). The germline gives CDR1 LNHDA, CDR2 SQIVND (reference sequence). CDR3 length equals 14 residues. V lost 10 bases and J lost 7, with 20 bases in between. In DNA form, the CDR3 reads TGTGCCACCCAAGGGCAGGGACTATGGCAGCCCCAGCATTTT. Protein sequence: CATQGQGLWQPQHF.

The chain has TRBV6-1 and TRBJ2-1; TRBD2 matches at 9 bases. This CDR3 is 15 amino acids long. Germline CDR1 is MNHNS and CDR2 is SASEGT. Trimming at V came to 5 bases and at J to 6 bases, leaving 8 bases not matched to a gene. The CDR3 region is CASSPTSGAINEQFF. As DNA, the CDR3 is TGTGCCAGCAGTCCGACTAGCGGAGCGATCAATGAGCAGTTCTTC.

The chain joins TRBV5-4 to TRBJ2-3; 9 bases are a match to TRBD2. The J segment lost 4 bases and the V segment lost 4 bases, leaving 13 bases of the junction unmatched. The CDR3 spans 17 residues. Germline CDR1 and CDR2: SGHNT and YYREEE (reference sequence). The DNA of the CDR3 is TGTGCCAGCAGCCCCGGAGGGGGCGGGAGGGCCTCAGATACGCAGTATTTT. This gives the protein CASSPGGGGRASDTQYF. Looking up the rest from reference TRBV5-4 and TRBJ2-3 gives the full variable domain: ETGVTQSPTHLIKTRGQQVTLRCSSQSGHNTVSWYQQALGQGPQFIFQYYREEENGRGNFPPRFSGLQFPNYSSELNVNALELDDSALYLCASSPGGGGRASDTQYFGPGTRLTVL.

This chain connects TRBV6-5 to TRBJ2-7; 7 bases are shared with TRBD2. The CDR3 consists of 14 residues. V dropped 5 bases and J dropped 2; count of bases not matched to a gene: 6. Germline V gene sequence: CDR1 MNHEY, CDR2 SVGAGI. The CDR3 reads CASSPGLGAYEQYF. CDR3 nucleotide sequence: TGTGCCAGCAGTCCCGGACTAGGAGCCTACGAGCAGTACTTC.

This clone has only a few counts. This sequence joins TRBV30 and TRBJ1-1; no clear D gene. The germline V gene encodes CDR1 GTSNPN and CDR2 SVGIG (reference sequence). This CDR3 spans 14 amino acids. The V end lost 0 bases, the J end lost 3 bases, and 11 bases lay between the germline ends. This chain's CDR3 is CAWSVPLLYTEAFF. The DNA of the CDR3 is TGTGCCTGGAGTGTTCCCCTCCTATACACTGAAGCTTTCTTT.

This CDR3 is CASSLDQYQETQYF. The CDR3 DNA is TGTGCCAGCAGCTTGGACCAGTACCAAGAGACCCAGTACTTC. The rearrangement uses TRBV5-4 and TRBJ2-5; D is undetermined. The V end was cut by 0 bases, the J end by 0 bases, with 6 bases between. CDR3 length: 14 amino acids. The germline V gene has CDR1 SGHNT and CDR2 YYREEE (reference sequence).

This clone was observed a single time. The same CDR3 is also encoded by other DNA sequences in this sample. The rearrangement joins TRBV30 to TRBJ2-3; 14 nucleotides agree with TRBD2. The junction had 2 bases not matched to a gene; V was cut back by 0 bases and J by 3 bases. This CDR3 has 16 amino acids. Germline CDR1 is GTSNPN and CDR2 is SVGIG (reference sequence). CDR3 DNA: TGTGCCTGGAGTGTCGGGACTAGCGGGAGTACAGATACGCAGTATTTT. Its translation: CAWSVGTSGSTDTQYF.

The J gene is TRBJ1-2, the V gene TRBV6-5; D perhaps matches TRBD1 (5 bases). CDR3 length: 12 residues. V was shortened by 6 bases and J by 7 bases, with 12 bases between the two germline ends. Germline lookup yields CDR1 MNHEY and CDR2 SVGAGI. As DNA, the CDR3 is TGTGCCAGCAGAACAGGCCCCTCTGGCTACACCTTC. Its translation is CASRTGPSGYTF.

The rearrangement links TRBV29-1 to TRBJ1-5, with D perhaps TRBD1 (6 bases). Germline CDR1 reads SQVTM; CDR2 reads ANQGSEA. The CDR3 runs 12 residues. CDR3 region: CGGGDRNQPQHF. CDR3 in DNA: TGCGGGGGGGGCGATCGCAATCAGCCCCAGCATTTT.

V is TRBV19 and J is TRBJ2-7, with D possibly TRBD2 on 6 matching bases. Germline V gene sequence: CDR1 LNHDA, CDR2 SQIVND (reference sequence). The CDR3 is 13 amino acids. V was pared by 5 bases and J by 1 base, with 9 bases between. CDR3 region: CASSRDFSYEQYF. The CDR3 nucleotides read TGTGCCAGTAGTCGGGACTTTTCCTACGAGCAGTACTTC. Complete variable domain (other parts from reference TRBV19 and TRBJ2-7): DGGITQSPKYLFRKEGQNVTLSCEQNLNHDAMYWYRQDPGQGLRLIYYSQIVNDFQKGDIAEGYSVSREKKESFPLTVTSAQKNPTAFYLCASSRDFSYEQYFGPGTRLTVT.

This sequence joins TRBV5-1 and TRBJ2-4; 8 bases fit TRBD2. Germline loops: CDR1 SGHRS, CDR2 YFSETQ. The ends lost 2 bases at V and 5 bases at J; junction bases unmatched: 9. This CDR3 region has 16 residues. DNA for the CDR3: TGCGCCAGCAGCTTAGGACTAGCCCCTCCCCAAAACATTCAGTACTTC. Its protein is CASSLGLAPPQNIQYF.

The chain links TRBV6-1 to TRBJ2-7; 8 nucleotides line up with TRBD2. Germline CDR1 and CDR2: MNHNS and SASEGT. CDR3 length equals 14 residues. Losses at the gene ends were 5 bases for V and 0 bases for J; bases not matched to a gene: 3. CDR3 loop: CASSQRGSSYEQYF. The CDR3 nucleotides are TGTGCCAGCAGTCAGCGGGGGAGCTCCTACGAGCAGTACTTC.

The chain has TRBV5-1 and TRBJ2-1, with D perhaps TRBD2 (6 bases). Trimming took off 4 bases at V and 7 bases at J, with 15 bases between the two ends. This CDR3 region has 14 residues. Germline CDR1 SGHRS, CDR2 YFSETQ. The CDR3 protein is CASSPPREGNEQFF. DNA for the CDR3: TGCGCCAGCAGCCCACCGCGGGAAGGAAATGAGCAGTTCTTC.

The gene calls are TRBV7-8 and TRBJ2-3; D unresolved. Germline V gene lookup returns CDR1 SGHVS and CDR2 FQNEAQ. The CDR3 loop spans 16 amino acids. The V end lost 10 bases, the J end lost 1 base, and 21 bases lay between the germline ends. The CDR3 DNA reads as TGTGCCACCCTAGAAACAAGGGTCTTACGCACAGATACGCAGTATTTT. This sequence encodes CATLETRVLRTDTQYF.

The genes are TRBV5-1 and TRBJ1-2, with D possibly being TRBD1 (5 bases). The CDR3 consists of 15 residues. The germline CDR1 and CDR2 sequences are SGHRS and YFSETQ. V dropped 0 bases and J dropped 4 bases, with 13 bases sitting between them. The CDR3 DNA follows: TGCGCCAGCAGCTTGGGCCTGGACAACCCCTATGGCTACACCTTC. Amino acid sequence: CASSLGLDNPYGYTF.

The rearrangement uses TRBV5-1 and TRBJ1-6, with a possible D match to TRBD1 (6 bases). Germline assignment: CDR1 SGHRS and CDR2 YFSETQ. CDR3 length: 14 amino acids. The V end was cut by 0 bases, the J end by 10 bases, with 11 bases between. CDR3: CASSLGTVPSPLHF. CDR3 nucleotide sequence: TGCGCCAGCAGCTTGGGGACAGTTCCCTCACCCCTCCACTTT.

The gene calls are TRBV5-4 and TRBJ2-5, with D possibly TRBD1 on 6 matching bases. The germline V gene encodes CDR1 SGHNT and CDR2 YYREEE (reference sequence). This CDR3 contains 13 residues. V lost 4 bases and J lost 4, with 11 bases in between. The CDR3 loop reads CASSPWDTETQYF. For the CDR3, the DNA is TGTGCCAGCAGCCCCTGGGACACAGAGACCCAGTACTTC.

This chain connects TRBV28 to TRBJ1-2; D is perhaps TRBD1 (6 bases). This CDR3 contains 14 residues. The germline V gene has CDR1 MDHEN and CDR2 SYDVKM. The V end lost 3 bases, the J end lost 7 bases, and 15 bases lay between the germline ends. CDR3 sequence: CASSLSDGGRGYTF. The CDR3 DNA sequence: TGTGCCAGCAGTTTGTCTGACGGGGGCCGTGGCTACACCTTC.

The chain uses TRBV2 and TRBJ1-4; D is perhaps TRBD1 (6 bases). This CDR3 contains 14 residues. The germline V gene encodes CDR1 SNHLY and CDR2 FYNNEI. V lost 10 bases to trimming and J lost 0 bases, with 12 bases between them. The CDR3 DNA is TGTGCCAACGGGGACACCTCAACTAATGAAAAACTGTTTTTT. Protein: CANGDTSTNEKLFF.

This chain connects TRBV6-6 to TRBJ1-5; D is ambiguous. V dropped 5 bases and J dropped 2 bases, with 7 bases sitting between them. CDR1 and CDR2 from the germline V gene are MNHNY and SVGAGI (reference sequence). This CDR3 comprises 13 residues. For the CDR3, the DNA is TGTGCCAGCAGTCTAAAAGGCAATCAGCCCCAGCATTTT. It specifies CASSLKGNQPQHF.

The V and J genes are TRBV5-4 and TRBJ2-1; D tentatively reads TRBD1 or TRBD2 (5 bases each). V was trimmed by 0 bases and J by 2 bases, leaving 9 bases between them. CDR3 length: 15 residues. CDR1 is SGHNT and CDR2 is YYREEE in the germline V gene (reference sequence). CDR3 nucleotides: TGTGCCAGCAGCTTGGCACCGGGACCCTACAATGAGCAGTTCTTC. Translating gives CASSLAPGPYNEQFF.

The CDR3 is CASSEGWVAQYF. The CDR3 DNA sequence: TGTGCCAGCAGTGAAGGGTGGGTCGCGCAGTATTTT. This chain connects TRBV2 to TRBJ2-3; D is unclear. Germline CDR1 is SNHLY and CDR2 is FYNNEI. This CDR3 region has 12 residues. Trimming removed 1 base from V and 10 bases from J, with 9 bases in between.

This clone is judged medium-sized. Other DNA sequences in this specimen translate into the identical CDR3. V and J are TRBV2 and TRBJ1-3; TRBD1 might be the D (5 bases). V lost 6 bases and J 2 bases, leaving 11 bases between the germline ends. Germline CDR1 and CDR2: SNHLY and FYNNEI. This CDR3 has 14 residues. The chain's CDR3 is CASRPQGPGNTIYF. In DNA form, the CDR3 reads TGTGCCAGCAGACCCCAGGGACCTGGAAACACCATATATTTT.

This clone was counted a single time. The gene calls are TRBV2 and TRBJ2-1; D is perhaps TRBD1 or TRBD2 (6 bases each). This CDR3 has 13 amino acids. V lost 6 bases, J lost 3 bases, and 9 bases lay in between. Germline V lookup: CDR1 SNHLY, CDR2 FYNNEI. CDR3 residues: CASREGGYNEQFF. Here the CDR3 DNA reads TGTGCCAGCAGGGAGGGGGGCTACAATGAGCAGTTCTTC.

This chain joins TRBV10-3 and TRBJ2-1, with 7 bases identical to TRBD2. In germline, CDR1 is ENHRY, CDR2 SYGVKD. The CDR3 length is 13 residues. With V trimmed by 6 bases and J by 7 bases, 6 bases remained unmatched. DNA of the CDR3: TGTGCCATCAGCGGGGGGACCCAAAATGAGCAGTTCTTC. This sequence encodes CAISGGTQNEQFF.

In this sample, this clone turned up once. The chain links TRBV19 to TRBJ1-1, with D hard to call. CDR1 and CDR2 from the germline V gene are LNHDA and SQIVND (reference sequence). The CDR3 covers 13 residues. With 2 bases removed from V and 1 base from J, the gap between germline ends came to 5 bases. The CDR3 loop is CASSISGNTEAFF. The CDR3 nucleotides are TGTGCCAGTAGTATAAGCGGGAACACTGAAGCTTTCTTT.